Listed below are T cell receptor beta chains from one sample, sequenced in a study of radiotherapy plus CTLA-4 blockade in lung cancer. The assay was immunoSEQ multiplex PCR, and TCRdb's table has in-frame clones only and misses some. The sample has 40,000 to 50,000 clones; 60% to 80% are singletons. This specimen was peripheral blood, taken from a patient treated with radiotherapy plus ipilimumab. The source of these receptors is a human donor with non-small cell lung cancer who had stable disease on radiotherapy plus ipilimumab. The CDR3 runs from the conserved cysteine through the conserved F or W. A D gene is named only where the DNA matches it firmly. Expanded clones get a size class; other rows say once, few or many, or leave the size out.

D gene,V gene,J gene,clone size,CDR3 DNA,CDR3 protein
-,TRBV6-1,TRBJ2-7,-,TGTGCCAGCAGTGAACCGGGACATCTTGTTTTCGAGCAGTACTTC,CASSEPGHLVFEQYF
-,TRBV9,TRBJ2-1,-,TGTGCCAGCAGCCCCATTAGGATCTACGGCAGGGCGAGCTCCTACAATGAGCAGTTCTTC,CASSPIRIYGRASSYNEQFF
-,TRBV5-4,TRBJ2-7,-,TGTGCCAGCAGCTTGCAGGGCCGTGTGGACGAGCAGTACTTC,CASSLQGRVDEQYF
TRBD1,TRBV9,TRBJ2-7,-,TGTGCCAGCAGCCCCACATCGACAGGGACCCACGGGCAGCAGTACTTC,CASSPTSTGTHGQQYF
-,TRBV7-9,TRBJ1-2,-,TGTGCCAGCAGCTTAGATGGGCCCACCTTTGGCTACACCTTC,CASSLDGPTFGYTF
TRBD1,TRBV7-3,TRBJ2-7,-,TGTGCCAGCAGCTTAGGACAGGGGAGCTCCTACGAGCAGTACTTC,CASSLGQGSSYEQYF
-,TRBV19,TRBJ2-2,-,TGTGCCAGTAGGGCAATATCGAACACCGGGGAGCTGTTTTTT,CASRAISNTGELFF
TRBD2,TRBV5-4,TRBJ2-3,-,TGTGCCAGCAGCTTGGCCGCAAGCGGGGGATGGTATACGCAGTATTTT,CASSLAASGGWYTQYF
-,TRBV19,TRBJ1-2,-,TGTGCCAGTAGTAAGGCAGGCTATGGCTACACCTTC,CASSKAGYGYTF
TRBD1,TRBV18,TRBJ1-2,-,TGTGCCAGCTCAGGACAGGGTACGGGCTACACCTTC,CASSGQGTGYTF
-,TRBV5-1,TRBJ2-3,-,TGCGCCAGCAGCTTGGGCTCAGTCTCAGATACGCAGTATTTT,CASSLGSVSDTQYF
TRBD1,TRBV27,TRBJ2-7,-,TGTGCCAGCAGTTCCAACAGGGGGTCGTTCTCCTACGAGCAGTACTTC,CASSSNRGSFSYEQYF
TRBD1,TRBV12-5,TRBJ1-5,-,TGTGCTAGTGGTTTGGTACGGGATGGGACAGGACCTTTTGTAAGCAATCAGCCCCAGCATTTT,CASGLVRDGTGPFVSNQPQHF
-,TRBV19,TRBJ2-3,once,TGTGCCAGTAGTATTGGACAGTCTAGCACAGATACGCAGTATTTT,CASSIGQSSTDTQYF
-,TRBV18,TRBJ1-1,few,TGTGCCAGCTCCCACTCCAGGGGTGCTGAAGCTTTCTTT,CASSHSRGAEAFF
-,TRBV4-2,TRBJ1-2,-,TGTGCCAGCAGCCAAGAATCTGAGGGCTATGGCTACACCTTC,CASSQESEGYGYTF
-,TRBV7-9,TRBJ2-3,once,TGTGCCAGCAGCTTTTCGGTAACAGATACGCAGTATTTT,CASSFSVTDTQYF
-,TRBV5-4,TRBJ2-5,few,TGTGCCAGCAGCTTGACAGGTCGAAACCAAGAGACCCAGTACTTC,CASSLTGRNQETQYF
TRBD1,TRBV5-1,TRBJ1-1,-,TGCGCCAGCAGCTCGTCCAGGGGGTTCACTGAAGCTTTCTTT,CASSSSRGFTEAFF
TRBD1,TRBV18,TRBJ2-7,-,TGTGCCAGCTCGTTTGGACAGGGGGCGGCCTACGAGCAGTACTTC,CASSFGQGAAYEQYF
TRBD1,TRBV2,TRBJ1-1,-,TGTGCCAGCAGTTTAACAGGGGCTACTGAAGCTTTCTTT,CASSLTGATEAFF
TRBD1,TRBV9,TRBJ2-3,-,TGTGCCAGCAATCCTACAGGGGGCTCGCCAGATACGCAGTATTTT,CASNPTGGSPDTQYF
-,TRBV5-1,TRBJ2-5,-,TGCGCCAGCAGCTTCGGACAGTTTGGGCCCAGGGGGACCCAGTACTTC,CASSFGQFGPRGTQYF
TRBD2,TRBV5-1,TRBJ2-6,-,TGCGCCAGCAGCTTGGCCCCGCGGGGGTTCAGCTCTGGGGCCAACGTCCTGACTTTC,CASSLAPRGFSSGANVLTF
-,TRBV11-3,TRBJ2-3,few,TGTGCCAGCAGCGCGGGACTCCTCAACACAGATACGCAGTATTTT,CASSAGLLNTDTQYF
TRBD1,TRBV15,TRBJ2-3,few,TGTGCCACCAGCAGAGATCGGGGGACAGGGATAAACACAGATACGCAGTATTTT,CATSRDRGTGINTDTQYF
-,TRBV9,TRBJ2-3,-,TGTGCCAGCAGCGCAGAGGGAGTAAGGACAGATACGCAGTATTTT,CASSAEGVRTDTQYF
-,TRBV5-1,TRBJ1-5,-,TGCGCCAGCAGTCGGGAGGGGAATCAGCCCCAGCATTTT,CASSREGNQPQHF
TRBD1,TRBV5-8,TRBJ1-1,-,TGTGCCAGCAGCACCCACAGGGGCGGAAACACTGAAGCTTTCTTT,CASSTHRGGNTEAFF
TRBD1,TRBV28,TRBJ2-7,few,TGTGCCAGCAGTAGGACAGGAACGTACGAGCAGTACTTC,CASSRTGTYEQYF
-,TRBV5-1,TRBJ2-2,-,TGCGCCAGCAGCGCCGCAGGGGTCCTCACCGGGGAGCTGTTTTTT,CASSAAGVLTGELFF